The sequence of this TCR beta chain was determined in a study of T-cell memory formation after mild COVID-19. The CDR3 has 15 amino acids. CDR1 and CDR2 from the germline V gene are SGHVS and FNYEAQ. V was cut by 1 base and J by 0 bases, with 9 bases left in between. The TCR alpha and TCR beta cDNA libraries, bearing sample barcodes and UMIs, were generated by 5'RACE using constant-segment primers. TCRdb recomputed calls from the 5' RACE reads with MiXCR, one row per CDR3 protein. The table has approximately 350,000 distinct CDR3 sequences, 13% to 15% seen once. Overall study results and limits: CD4+ clones that contracted lay mainly in CM and EM; CD8+ ones lay in EMRA.

This clonotype was detected many times. Its matching antigen is unknown. The source material was PBMCs or a T cell subset sorted from them (not recorded which). The rearrangement uses TRBV7-6 and TRBJ1-2, with unresolved D. The source is a man between 18 and 35 years old who had mild COVID-19 (a few samples of this study predate the infection). Cell type and time point are not known. The CDR3 is CASSLGDGPNYGYTF. The CDR3 DNA sequence: TGTGCCAGCAGCTTAGGCGACGGACCTAACTATGGCTACACCTTC. Full variable domain (outside the CDR3, taken from reference TRBV7-6 and TRBJ1-2): GAGVSQSPRYKVTKRGQDVALRCDPISGHVSLYWYRQALGQGPEFLTYFNYEAQQDKSGLPNDRFSAERPEGSISTLTIQRTEQRDSAMYRCASSLGDGPNYGYTFGSGTRLTVV.